The TCR beta chain under discussion was sequenced for a study of CD8 T cells in ankylosing spondylitis (dated by TCRdb to 2015 to 2018). Some background on the complete study: The study profiled T cell receptor beta repertoires in healthy donors and ankylosing spondylitis patients to find disease-linked TCR variants. In total, the full study cohort was made up of nearly 110 healthy donors and 25 ankylosing spondylitis patients. Peripheral blood was sampled, and synovial fluid was additionally collected from ankylosing spondylitis patients. What the study reported, not specific to this receptor: The disease-linked clones showed a CD8+ phenotype and occurred at relatively low frequencies in peripheral blood. A TCR beta motif of about 8 highly homologous amino acid variants appeared characteristic of blood from ankylosing spondylitis patients. The disease-linked clones were reported as significantly enriched in matched synovial fluid samples from ankylosing spondylitis patients. Some TCR beta motif variants had previously been reported in synovial fluid and blood of reactive arthritis patients, which suggested common disease-initiation mechanisms.

Sequenced on an Illumina HiSeq 2500. TCR beta libraries were prepared by quantitative 5'-RACE with molecular barcodes. Per the original workflow: A new computational method, built on a probabilistic model of VDJ rearrangement, was used to identify disease-linked TCR variants. TCRdb cleaned the public reads at Q25 with fastp, built clones with MiXCR and kept in-frame beta chains. Entries that share a CDR3 protein sequence are merged under the most common genes and DNA. What appears here as the V and J calls and clone size reflects TCRdb's work, not the paper's. Recorded for this sample are nearly 350,000 distinct CDR3 sequences; about 14% of them occurred a single time. The ten largest clones capture around 0.99% of the sample. This clonotype was picked up a small number of times. There is no known antigen for this receptor. The record has no base qualities; no much larger clone is one base away. Sequencing was done on a sample of blood, either unsorted or a sorted T cell fraction (not recorded which). This TCR derives from a male donor with ankylosing spondylitis or in good health (not recorded which).

Read as DNA, the sequence is TGTGCCAGCAGTCCAATAGCGGGGGCCTTCTCCTACGAGCAGTACTTC. It translates as CASSPIAGAFSYEQYF. The sequence is built from TRBV6-1 and TRBJ2-7, with 9 bases aligning to TRBD2. V loses 5 bases at its end and J loses 0 bases; junction bases beyond the gene matches: 8. The CDR3 runs 16 amino acids, cysteine and phenylalanine included. Here the CDR3 DNA is all that survives: 48 bases in frame from base 1. The germline V gene provides CDR1 MNHNS and CDR2 SASEGT.